This TCR beta chain was sequenced in a study of OX40 agonist ivuxolimab in advanced cancers. Study-wide background: Earlier anti-PD-1, anti-PD-L1 or anti-CTLA-4 therapy was permitted; about 38% had received some. Of the patients, three showed partial responses, one with hepatocellular carcinoma and two with cutaneous melanoma. The study's findings and limits: There was clonal expansion of CD4+ and CD8+ blood T cells by week 6 at 0.1 to 3.0 mg/kg. Relative to CD4+ cells, CD8+ T cells on average had more expanded clones.

Produced via immunoSEQ multiplex PCR; TCRdb's table is partial and in-frame only. Here the sample spans about 100,000 clones, about nine tenths being singletons. Concerning this clone: Its target is unknown.

Trimming pared 5 bases from V and 0 bases from J, leaving 8 bases between. In germline, CDR1 is ENHRY, CDR2 SYGVKD. This CDR3 is 14 amino acids long. The sequence derives from an adult with an advanced solid tumor such as melanoma, head and neck, liver or kidney cancer. The sample in question was CD4+ or CD8+ T cells sorted from blood, obtained in a trial of the OX40 agonist ivuxolimab. This sequence joins TRBV10-3 and TRBJ1-3; D perhaps matches TRBD1 (5 bases). The CDR3 nucleotides are TGTGCCATCAGTTTCGACAGCTCTGGAAACACCATATATTTT. It codes for CAISFDSSGNTIYF.